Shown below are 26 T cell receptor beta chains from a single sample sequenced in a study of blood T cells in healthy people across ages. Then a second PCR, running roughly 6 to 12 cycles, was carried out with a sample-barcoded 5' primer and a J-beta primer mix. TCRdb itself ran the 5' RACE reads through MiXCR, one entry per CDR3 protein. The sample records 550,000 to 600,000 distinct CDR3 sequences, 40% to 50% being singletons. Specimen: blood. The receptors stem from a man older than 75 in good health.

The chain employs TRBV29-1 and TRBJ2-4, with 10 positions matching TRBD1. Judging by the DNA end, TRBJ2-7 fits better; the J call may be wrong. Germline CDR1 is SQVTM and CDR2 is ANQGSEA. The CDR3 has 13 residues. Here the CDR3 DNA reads TGCAGCGTCCTGACAGGGGGCGCGTACGAGCAGTACTTC. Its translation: CSVLTGGAYEQYF.

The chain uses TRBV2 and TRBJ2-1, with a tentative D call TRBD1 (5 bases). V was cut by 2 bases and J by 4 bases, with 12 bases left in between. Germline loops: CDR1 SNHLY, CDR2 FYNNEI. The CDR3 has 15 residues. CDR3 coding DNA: TGTGCCAGCAGTGAACAGGGTGTGGGTTACAATGAGCAGTTCTTC. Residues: CASSEQGVGYNEQFF.

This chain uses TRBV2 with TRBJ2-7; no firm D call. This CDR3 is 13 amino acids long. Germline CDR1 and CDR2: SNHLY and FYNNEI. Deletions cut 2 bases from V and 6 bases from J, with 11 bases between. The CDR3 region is CASSESSLSEQYF. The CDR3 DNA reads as TGTGCCAGCAGTGAAAGCTCTCTAAGCGAGCAGTACTTC.

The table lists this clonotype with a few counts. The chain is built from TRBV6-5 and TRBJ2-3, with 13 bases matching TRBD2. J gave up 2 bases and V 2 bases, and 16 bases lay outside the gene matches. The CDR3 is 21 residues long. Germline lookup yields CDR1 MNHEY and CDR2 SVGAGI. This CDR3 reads CASSYRRTGTGLAGNTDTQYF. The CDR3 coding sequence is TGTGCCAGCAGTTACAGACGGACAGGAACGGGACTAGCGGGGAACACAGATACGCAGTATTTT.

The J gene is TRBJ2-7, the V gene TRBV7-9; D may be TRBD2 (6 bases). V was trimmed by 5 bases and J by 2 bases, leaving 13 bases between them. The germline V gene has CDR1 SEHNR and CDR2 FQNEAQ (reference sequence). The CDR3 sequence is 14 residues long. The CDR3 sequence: CASSRTIVPYEQYF. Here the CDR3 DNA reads TGTGCCAGCAGCCGGACTATTGTCCCCTACGAGCAGTACTTC.

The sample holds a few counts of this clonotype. CDR3 loop: CSAFTSRLYEQYF. In nucleotides, the CDR3 is TGCAGTGCCTTTACTAGCAGACTATACGAGCAGTACTTC. This chain uses TRBV20-1 with TRBJ2-7; a possible D gene is TRBD2 (6 bases). Per germline, CDR1 DFQATT and CDR2 SNEGSKA (reference sequence). Trimming removed 6 bases from V and 4 bases from J, with 16 bases in between. CDR3 length: 13 residues.

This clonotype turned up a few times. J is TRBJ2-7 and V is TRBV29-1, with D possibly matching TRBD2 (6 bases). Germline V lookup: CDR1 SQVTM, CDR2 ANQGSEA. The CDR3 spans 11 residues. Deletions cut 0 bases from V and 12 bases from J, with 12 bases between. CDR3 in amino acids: CSVEDERRGYF. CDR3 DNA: TGCAGCGTTGAAGATGAGCGGCGGGGGTACTTC.

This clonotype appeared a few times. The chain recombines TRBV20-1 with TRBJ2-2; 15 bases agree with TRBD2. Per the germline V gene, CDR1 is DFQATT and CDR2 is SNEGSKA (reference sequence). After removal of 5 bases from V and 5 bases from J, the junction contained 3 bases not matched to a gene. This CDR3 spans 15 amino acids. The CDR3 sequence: CSAQGTSGRTGELFF. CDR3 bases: TGCAGTGCTCAAGGGACTAGCGGGAGGACCGGGGAGCTGTTTTTT.

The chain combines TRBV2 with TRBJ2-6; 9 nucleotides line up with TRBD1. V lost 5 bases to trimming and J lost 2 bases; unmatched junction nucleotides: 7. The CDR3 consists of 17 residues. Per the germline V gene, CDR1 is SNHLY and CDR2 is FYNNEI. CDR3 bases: TGTGCCAGCAGTCCAGACAGGGGGAACACTGGGGCCAACGTCCTGACTTTC. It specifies CASSPDRGNTGANVLTF.

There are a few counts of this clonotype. The CDR3 DNA follows: TGTGCCAGCAGCGTAGGGGTAGGAACCTACGAGCAGTACTTC. This encodes CASSVGVGTYEQYF. V gene TRBV9 combines with J gene TRBJ2-7; D is unclear. V was pared by 0 bases and J by 2 bases, with 9 bases between. This CDR3 has 14 residues. Germline-derived CDR1 and CDR2 are SGDLS and YYNGEE.

CDR3 DNA: TGCAGCGTTGTGGGCCCTACGGGGACTCGTGAGCAGTTCTTC. Encoded protein: CSVVGPTGTREQFF. The chain joins TRBV29-1 to TRBJ2-1, with D maybe TRBD2 (6 bases). Germline V lookup: CDR1 SQVTM, CDR2 ANQGSEA. CDR3 length: 14 amino acids. The V end was cut by 4 bases, the J end by 9 bases, with 19 bases between.

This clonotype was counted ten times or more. CDR3 sequence (DNA): TGTGCCATCAGTAGTCAGGGAGGAACCTACGAGCAGTACTTC. It codes for CAISSQGGTYEQYF. The chain uses TRBV10-3 and TRBJ2-7, with D possibly matching TRBD2 (6 bases). Trimming stripped 5 bases from V and 2 bases from J, with 13 bases between. Germline V gene lookup returns CDR1 ENHRY and CDR2 SYGVKD. The CDR3 covers 14 residues.

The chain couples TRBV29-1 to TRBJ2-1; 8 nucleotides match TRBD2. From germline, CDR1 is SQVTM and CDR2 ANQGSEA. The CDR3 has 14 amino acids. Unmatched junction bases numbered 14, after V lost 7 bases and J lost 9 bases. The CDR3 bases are TGCAGCGGGGGAGCGGGAGTGCCGGCAGGTGAGCAGTTCTTC. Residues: CSGGAGVPAGEQFF.

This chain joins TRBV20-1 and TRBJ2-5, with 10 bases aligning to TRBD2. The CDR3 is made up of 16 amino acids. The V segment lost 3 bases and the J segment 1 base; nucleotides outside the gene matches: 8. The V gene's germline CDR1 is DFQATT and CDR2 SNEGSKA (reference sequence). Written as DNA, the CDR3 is TGCAGTGCTAGTTTGCGTACTAGCGGGATCCAAGAGACCCAGTACTTC. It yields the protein CSASLRTSGIQETQYF.

The CDR3 DNA is TGTGCCAGCAGTGTGGTCGACACAGATACGCAGTATTTT. This codes for CASSVVDTDTQYF. The rearrangement uses TRBV6-4 and TRBJ2-3; D is unresolved. CDR3 length equals 13 residues. V was cut by 4 bases and J by 2 bases, with 7 bases left in between. Germline V gene data show CDR1 as MRHNA and CDR2 as SNTAGT.

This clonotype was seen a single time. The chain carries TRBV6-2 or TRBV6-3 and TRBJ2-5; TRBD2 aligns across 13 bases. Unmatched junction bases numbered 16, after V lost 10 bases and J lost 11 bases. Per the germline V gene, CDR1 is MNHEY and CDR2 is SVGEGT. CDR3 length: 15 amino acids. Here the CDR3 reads CAIGLAGADYNEQYF. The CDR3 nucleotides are TGTGCCATCGGACTAGCGGGAGCGGACTACAATGAGCAGTACTTC.

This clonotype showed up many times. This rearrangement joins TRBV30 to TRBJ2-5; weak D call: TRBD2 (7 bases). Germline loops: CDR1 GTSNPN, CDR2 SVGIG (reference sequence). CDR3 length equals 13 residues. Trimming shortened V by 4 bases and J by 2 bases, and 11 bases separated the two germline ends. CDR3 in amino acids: CAWKGGGQETQYF. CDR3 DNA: TGTGCCTGGAAGGGGGGGGGGCAAGAGACCCAGTACTTC.

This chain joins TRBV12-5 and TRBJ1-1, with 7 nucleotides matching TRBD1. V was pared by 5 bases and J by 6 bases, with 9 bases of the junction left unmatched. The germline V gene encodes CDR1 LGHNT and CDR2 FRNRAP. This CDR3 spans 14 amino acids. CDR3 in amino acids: CASGPLDRKAEAFF. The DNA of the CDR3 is TGTGCTAGTGGTCCTTTGGACAGGAAGGCTGAAGCTTTCTTT.

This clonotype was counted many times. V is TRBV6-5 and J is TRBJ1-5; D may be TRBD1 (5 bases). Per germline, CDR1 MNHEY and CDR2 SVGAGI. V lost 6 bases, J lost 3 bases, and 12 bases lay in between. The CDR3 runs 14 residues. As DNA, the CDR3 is TGTGCCAGCAGCCAAGACAGTAACAATCAGCCCCAGCATTTT. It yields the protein CASSQDSNNQPQHF.

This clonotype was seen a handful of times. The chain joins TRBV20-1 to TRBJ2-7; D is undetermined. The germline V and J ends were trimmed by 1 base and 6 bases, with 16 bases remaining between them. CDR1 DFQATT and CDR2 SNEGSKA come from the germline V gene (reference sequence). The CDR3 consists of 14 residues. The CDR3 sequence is CSARVSGSWREQYF. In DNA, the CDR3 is TGCAGTGCTAGAGTTTCGGGCAGTTGGCGCGAGCAGTACTTC.

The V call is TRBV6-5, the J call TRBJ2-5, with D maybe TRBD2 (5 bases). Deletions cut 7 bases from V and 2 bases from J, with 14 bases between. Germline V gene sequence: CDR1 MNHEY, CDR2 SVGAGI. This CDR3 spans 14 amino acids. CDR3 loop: CASKREWSQETQYF. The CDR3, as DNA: TGTGCCAGCAAACGGGAATGGAGTCAAGAGACCCAGTACTTC.

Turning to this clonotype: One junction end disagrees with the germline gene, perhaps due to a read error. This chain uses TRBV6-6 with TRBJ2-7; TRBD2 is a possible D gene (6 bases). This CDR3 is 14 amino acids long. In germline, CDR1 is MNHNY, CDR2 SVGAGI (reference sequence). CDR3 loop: CASNPGRETYERYF. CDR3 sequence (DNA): TGTGCCAGCAATCCTGGACGGGAGACATACGAGCGGTACTTC.

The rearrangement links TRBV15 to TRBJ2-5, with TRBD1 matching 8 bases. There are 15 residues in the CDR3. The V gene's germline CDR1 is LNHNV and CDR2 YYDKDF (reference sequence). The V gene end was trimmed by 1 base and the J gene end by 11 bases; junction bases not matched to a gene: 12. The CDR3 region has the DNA TGTGCCACCAGCAGAGGTGGACAGGGTTCCTGGGAGCAGTACTTC. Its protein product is CATSRGGQGSWEQYF.

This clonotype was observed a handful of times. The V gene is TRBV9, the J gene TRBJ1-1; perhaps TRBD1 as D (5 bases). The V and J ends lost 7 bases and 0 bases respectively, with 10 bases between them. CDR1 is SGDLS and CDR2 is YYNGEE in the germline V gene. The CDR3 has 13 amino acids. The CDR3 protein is CASAGLMNTEAFF. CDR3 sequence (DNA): TGTGCCAGCGCGGGACTGATGAACACTGAAGCTTTCTTT. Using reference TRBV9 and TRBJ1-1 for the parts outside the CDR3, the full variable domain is DSGVTQTPKHLITATGQRVTLRCSPRSGDLSVYWYQQSLDQGLQFLIQYYNGEERAKGNILERFSAQQFPDLHSELNLSSLELGDSALYFCASAGLMNTEAFFGQGTRLTVV.

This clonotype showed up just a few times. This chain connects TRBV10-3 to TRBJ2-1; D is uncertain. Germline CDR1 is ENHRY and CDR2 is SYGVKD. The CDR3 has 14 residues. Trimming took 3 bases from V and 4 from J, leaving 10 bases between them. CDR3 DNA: TGTGCCATCAGTGACACAATAAATTACAATGAGCAGTTCTTC. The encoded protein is CAISDTINYNEQFF.

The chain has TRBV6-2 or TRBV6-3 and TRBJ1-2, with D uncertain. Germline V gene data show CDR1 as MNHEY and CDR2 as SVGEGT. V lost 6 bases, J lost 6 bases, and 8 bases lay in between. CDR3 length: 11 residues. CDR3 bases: TGTGCCAGCAGCATTCAGCATGGCTACACCTTC. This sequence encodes CASSIQHGYTF.